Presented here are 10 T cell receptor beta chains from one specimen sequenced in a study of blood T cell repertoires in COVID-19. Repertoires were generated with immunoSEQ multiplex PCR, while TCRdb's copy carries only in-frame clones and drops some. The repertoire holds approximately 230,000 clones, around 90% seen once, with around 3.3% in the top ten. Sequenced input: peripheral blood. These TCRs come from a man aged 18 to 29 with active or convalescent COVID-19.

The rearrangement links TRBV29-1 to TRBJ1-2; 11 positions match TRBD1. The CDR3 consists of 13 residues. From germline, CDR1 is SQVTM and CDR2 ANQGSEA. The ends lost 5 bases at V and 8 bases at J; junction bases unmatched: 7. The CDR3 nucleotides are TGCAGCGTTCAAGGACAGGGGGCGGGAGGCTACACCTTC. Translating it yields CSVQGQGAGGYTF.

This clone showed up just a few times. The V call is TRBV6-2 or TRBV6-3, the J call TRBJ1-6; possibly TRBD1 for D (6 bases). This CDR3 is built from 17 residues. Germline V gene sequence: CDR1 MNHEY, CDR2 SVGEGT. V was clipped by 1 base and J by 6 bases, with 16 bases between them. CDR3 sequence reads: CASSYFRPGTPNSPLHF. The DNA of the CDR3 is TGTGCCAGCAGTTACTTCCGCCCCGGGACACCTAATTCACCCCTCCACTTT.

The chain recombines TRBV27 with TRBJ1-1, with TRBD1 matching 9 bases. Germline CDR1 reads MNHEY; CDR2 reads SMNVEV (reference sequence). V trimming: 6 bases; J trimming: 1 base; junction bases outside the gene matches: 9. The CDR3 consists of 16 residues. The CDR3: CASRPIPGQGNTEAFF. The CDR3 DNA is TGTGCCAGCAGACCCATTCCGGGACAGGGGAACACTGAAGCTTTCTTT.

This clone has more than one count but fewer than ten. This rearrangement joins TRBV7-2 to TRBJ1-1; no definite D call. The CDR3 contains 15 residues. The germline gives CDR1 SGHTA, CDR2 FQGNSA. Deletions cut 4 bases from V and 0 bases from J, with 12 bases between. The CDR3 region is CASSSRGLMNTEAFF. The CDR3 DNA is TGTGCCAGCAGCTCGCGAGGGCTAATGAACACTGAAGCTTTCTTT.

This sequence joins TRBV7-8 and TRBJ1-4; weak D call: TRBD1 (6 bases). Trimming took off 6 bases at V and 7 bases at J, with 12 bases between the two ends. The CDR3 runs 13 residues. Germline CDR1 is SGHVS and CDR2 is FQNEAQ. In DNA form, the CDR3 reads TGTGCCAGCAGAGGCGGGGGCAGTGAAAAACTGTTTTTT. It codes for CASRGGGSEKLFF.

CDR3 nucleotide sequence: TGCGCCAGCAGCCAAGATACCAGACAGGAATTTTCTGAGCAGTTCTTC. It translates to CASSQDTRQEFSEQFF. The chain has TRBV4-3 and TRBJ2-1; maybe TRBD1 (6 bases). The CDR3 has 16 amino acids. V shed 0 bases and J shed 9 bases, with 18 bases lying between them. The germline CDR1 and CDR2 sequences are LGHNA and YSLEER.

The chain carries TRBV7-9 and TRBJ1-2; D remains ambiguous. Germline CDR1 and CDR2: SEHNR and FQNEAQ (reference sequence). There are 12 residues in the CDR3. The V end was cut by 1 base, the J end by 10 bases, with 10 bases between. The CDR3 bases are TGTGCCAGCAGCTTAGGGGTGTTAGCCTACACCTTC. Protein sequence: CASSLGVLAYTF.

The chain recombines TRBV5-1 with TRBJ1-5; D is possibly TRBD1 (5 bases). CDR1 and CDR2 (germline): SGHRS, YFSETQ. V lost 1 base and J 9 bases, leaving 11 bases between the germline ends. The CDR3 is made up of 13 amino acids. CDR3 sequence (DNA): TGCGCCAGCAGCTTGCAGGGTCAACGGCCCCAGCATTTT. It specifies CASSLQGQRPQHF.

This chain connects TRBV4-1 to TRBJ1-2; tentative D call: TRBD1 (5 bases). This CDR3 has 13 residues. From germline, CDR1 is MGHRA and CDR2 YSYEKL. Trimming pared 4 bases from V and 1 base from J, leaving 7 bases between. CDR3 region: CASSRGVNYGYTF. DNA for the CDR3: TGCGCCAGCAGCCGGGGGGTTAACTATGGCTACACCTTC.

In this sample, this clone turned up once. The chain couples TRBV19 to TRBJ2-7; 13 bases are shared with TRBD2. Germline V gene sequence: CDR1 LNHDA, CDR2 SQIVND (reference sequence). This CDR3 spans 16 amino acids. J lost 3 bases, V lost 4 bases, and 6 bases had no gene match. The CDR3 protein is CASSRGLAGAFYEQYF. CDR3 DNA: TGTGCCAGTAGTAGAGGACTAGCGGGGGCCTTCTACGAGCAGTACTTC. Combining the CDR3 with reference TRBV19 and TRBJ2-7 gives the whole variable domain DGGITQSPKYLFRKEGQNVTLSCEQNLNHDAMYWYRQDPGQGLRLIYYSQIVNDFQKGDIAEGYSVSREKKESFPLTVTSAQKNPTAFYLCASSRGLAGAFYEQYFGPGTRLTVT.